One T cell receptor (beta chain) is described in this entry. The sample is drawn from a study of blood T cell repertoires in COVID-19. Turning to the study itself: Samples of COVID-19 (acute and convalescent) were obtained from the United States, Italy and Spain. T cells, B-cell-depleted T cells, or PBMCs supplied cDNA or gDNA.

Germline V CDR1 and CDR2: MGHRA, YSYEKL. Trimming cost V 0 bases and J 6 bases; bases outside gene matches: 4. The CDR3 covers 16 residues. In the source study's methods: Amplification with reference gene primers provided the estimates of nucleated cell counts. Sequencing was performed with immunoSEQ multiplex PCR; in TCRdb, only in-frame clones are kept and a portion is missing. V, J and clone size reflect that table, while D and trimming were determined from the DNA. The repertoire holds 150,000 to 190,000 clones, with 80% to 90% as singletons. Sequencing was done on a sample of peripheral blood. The TCR was taken from a woman aged 40 to 55 with acute or convalescent COVID-19. The rearrangement uses TRBV4-1 and TRBJ2-1, with 11 bases aligning to TRBD2. In DNA form, the CDR3 reads TGCGCCAGCAGCCAAGAAGGGACTAGCGGAACCAATGAGCAGTTCTTC. It is translated as CASSQEGTSGTNEQFF.